What follows describes a single T cell receptor beta chain. Antigen unknown. This sample stems from a study of cytomegalovirus exposure and HLA in healthy donors. For the study at large: Prior work identified under 130 million unique TCR beta sequences in approximately 180 million T cells. Genetic ancestry analysis placed around 76% of the 398 donors that were genotyped in the Caucasian-associated cluster.

Germline V CDR1 and CDR2: SGHTS, YDEGEE. The CDR3 consists of 12 residues. V shed 1 base and J shed 4 bases, with 6 bases lying between them. PCR was performed using 60 Vbeta and 13 Jbeta primers. Sequencing used immunoSEQ multiplex PCR; TCRdb keeps in-frame clones, though not all of them. The table lists approximately 190,000 clones, 82% of them singletons. Overall study results and limits: For most subjects, TCR beta sequences were reported to predict HLA-A and HLA-B alleles with accuracy.

The sequence was collected from a woman in her late teens or twenties in good health and CMV-seronegative. J is TRBJ2-7 and V is TRBV5-8; unclear D gene. Material: PBMCs. CDR3 nucleotide sequence: TGTGCCAGCAGCTTGAGTGAGTACGAGCAGTACTTC. Translation gives CASSLSEYEQYF. Full variable domain (remainder filled in from reference TRBV5-8 and TRBJ2-7): EAGVTQSPTHLIKTRGQQATLRCSPISGHTSVYWYQQALGLGLQFLLWYDEGEERNRGNFPPRFSGRQFPNYSSELNVNALELEDSALYLCASSLSEYEQYFGPGTRLTVT.